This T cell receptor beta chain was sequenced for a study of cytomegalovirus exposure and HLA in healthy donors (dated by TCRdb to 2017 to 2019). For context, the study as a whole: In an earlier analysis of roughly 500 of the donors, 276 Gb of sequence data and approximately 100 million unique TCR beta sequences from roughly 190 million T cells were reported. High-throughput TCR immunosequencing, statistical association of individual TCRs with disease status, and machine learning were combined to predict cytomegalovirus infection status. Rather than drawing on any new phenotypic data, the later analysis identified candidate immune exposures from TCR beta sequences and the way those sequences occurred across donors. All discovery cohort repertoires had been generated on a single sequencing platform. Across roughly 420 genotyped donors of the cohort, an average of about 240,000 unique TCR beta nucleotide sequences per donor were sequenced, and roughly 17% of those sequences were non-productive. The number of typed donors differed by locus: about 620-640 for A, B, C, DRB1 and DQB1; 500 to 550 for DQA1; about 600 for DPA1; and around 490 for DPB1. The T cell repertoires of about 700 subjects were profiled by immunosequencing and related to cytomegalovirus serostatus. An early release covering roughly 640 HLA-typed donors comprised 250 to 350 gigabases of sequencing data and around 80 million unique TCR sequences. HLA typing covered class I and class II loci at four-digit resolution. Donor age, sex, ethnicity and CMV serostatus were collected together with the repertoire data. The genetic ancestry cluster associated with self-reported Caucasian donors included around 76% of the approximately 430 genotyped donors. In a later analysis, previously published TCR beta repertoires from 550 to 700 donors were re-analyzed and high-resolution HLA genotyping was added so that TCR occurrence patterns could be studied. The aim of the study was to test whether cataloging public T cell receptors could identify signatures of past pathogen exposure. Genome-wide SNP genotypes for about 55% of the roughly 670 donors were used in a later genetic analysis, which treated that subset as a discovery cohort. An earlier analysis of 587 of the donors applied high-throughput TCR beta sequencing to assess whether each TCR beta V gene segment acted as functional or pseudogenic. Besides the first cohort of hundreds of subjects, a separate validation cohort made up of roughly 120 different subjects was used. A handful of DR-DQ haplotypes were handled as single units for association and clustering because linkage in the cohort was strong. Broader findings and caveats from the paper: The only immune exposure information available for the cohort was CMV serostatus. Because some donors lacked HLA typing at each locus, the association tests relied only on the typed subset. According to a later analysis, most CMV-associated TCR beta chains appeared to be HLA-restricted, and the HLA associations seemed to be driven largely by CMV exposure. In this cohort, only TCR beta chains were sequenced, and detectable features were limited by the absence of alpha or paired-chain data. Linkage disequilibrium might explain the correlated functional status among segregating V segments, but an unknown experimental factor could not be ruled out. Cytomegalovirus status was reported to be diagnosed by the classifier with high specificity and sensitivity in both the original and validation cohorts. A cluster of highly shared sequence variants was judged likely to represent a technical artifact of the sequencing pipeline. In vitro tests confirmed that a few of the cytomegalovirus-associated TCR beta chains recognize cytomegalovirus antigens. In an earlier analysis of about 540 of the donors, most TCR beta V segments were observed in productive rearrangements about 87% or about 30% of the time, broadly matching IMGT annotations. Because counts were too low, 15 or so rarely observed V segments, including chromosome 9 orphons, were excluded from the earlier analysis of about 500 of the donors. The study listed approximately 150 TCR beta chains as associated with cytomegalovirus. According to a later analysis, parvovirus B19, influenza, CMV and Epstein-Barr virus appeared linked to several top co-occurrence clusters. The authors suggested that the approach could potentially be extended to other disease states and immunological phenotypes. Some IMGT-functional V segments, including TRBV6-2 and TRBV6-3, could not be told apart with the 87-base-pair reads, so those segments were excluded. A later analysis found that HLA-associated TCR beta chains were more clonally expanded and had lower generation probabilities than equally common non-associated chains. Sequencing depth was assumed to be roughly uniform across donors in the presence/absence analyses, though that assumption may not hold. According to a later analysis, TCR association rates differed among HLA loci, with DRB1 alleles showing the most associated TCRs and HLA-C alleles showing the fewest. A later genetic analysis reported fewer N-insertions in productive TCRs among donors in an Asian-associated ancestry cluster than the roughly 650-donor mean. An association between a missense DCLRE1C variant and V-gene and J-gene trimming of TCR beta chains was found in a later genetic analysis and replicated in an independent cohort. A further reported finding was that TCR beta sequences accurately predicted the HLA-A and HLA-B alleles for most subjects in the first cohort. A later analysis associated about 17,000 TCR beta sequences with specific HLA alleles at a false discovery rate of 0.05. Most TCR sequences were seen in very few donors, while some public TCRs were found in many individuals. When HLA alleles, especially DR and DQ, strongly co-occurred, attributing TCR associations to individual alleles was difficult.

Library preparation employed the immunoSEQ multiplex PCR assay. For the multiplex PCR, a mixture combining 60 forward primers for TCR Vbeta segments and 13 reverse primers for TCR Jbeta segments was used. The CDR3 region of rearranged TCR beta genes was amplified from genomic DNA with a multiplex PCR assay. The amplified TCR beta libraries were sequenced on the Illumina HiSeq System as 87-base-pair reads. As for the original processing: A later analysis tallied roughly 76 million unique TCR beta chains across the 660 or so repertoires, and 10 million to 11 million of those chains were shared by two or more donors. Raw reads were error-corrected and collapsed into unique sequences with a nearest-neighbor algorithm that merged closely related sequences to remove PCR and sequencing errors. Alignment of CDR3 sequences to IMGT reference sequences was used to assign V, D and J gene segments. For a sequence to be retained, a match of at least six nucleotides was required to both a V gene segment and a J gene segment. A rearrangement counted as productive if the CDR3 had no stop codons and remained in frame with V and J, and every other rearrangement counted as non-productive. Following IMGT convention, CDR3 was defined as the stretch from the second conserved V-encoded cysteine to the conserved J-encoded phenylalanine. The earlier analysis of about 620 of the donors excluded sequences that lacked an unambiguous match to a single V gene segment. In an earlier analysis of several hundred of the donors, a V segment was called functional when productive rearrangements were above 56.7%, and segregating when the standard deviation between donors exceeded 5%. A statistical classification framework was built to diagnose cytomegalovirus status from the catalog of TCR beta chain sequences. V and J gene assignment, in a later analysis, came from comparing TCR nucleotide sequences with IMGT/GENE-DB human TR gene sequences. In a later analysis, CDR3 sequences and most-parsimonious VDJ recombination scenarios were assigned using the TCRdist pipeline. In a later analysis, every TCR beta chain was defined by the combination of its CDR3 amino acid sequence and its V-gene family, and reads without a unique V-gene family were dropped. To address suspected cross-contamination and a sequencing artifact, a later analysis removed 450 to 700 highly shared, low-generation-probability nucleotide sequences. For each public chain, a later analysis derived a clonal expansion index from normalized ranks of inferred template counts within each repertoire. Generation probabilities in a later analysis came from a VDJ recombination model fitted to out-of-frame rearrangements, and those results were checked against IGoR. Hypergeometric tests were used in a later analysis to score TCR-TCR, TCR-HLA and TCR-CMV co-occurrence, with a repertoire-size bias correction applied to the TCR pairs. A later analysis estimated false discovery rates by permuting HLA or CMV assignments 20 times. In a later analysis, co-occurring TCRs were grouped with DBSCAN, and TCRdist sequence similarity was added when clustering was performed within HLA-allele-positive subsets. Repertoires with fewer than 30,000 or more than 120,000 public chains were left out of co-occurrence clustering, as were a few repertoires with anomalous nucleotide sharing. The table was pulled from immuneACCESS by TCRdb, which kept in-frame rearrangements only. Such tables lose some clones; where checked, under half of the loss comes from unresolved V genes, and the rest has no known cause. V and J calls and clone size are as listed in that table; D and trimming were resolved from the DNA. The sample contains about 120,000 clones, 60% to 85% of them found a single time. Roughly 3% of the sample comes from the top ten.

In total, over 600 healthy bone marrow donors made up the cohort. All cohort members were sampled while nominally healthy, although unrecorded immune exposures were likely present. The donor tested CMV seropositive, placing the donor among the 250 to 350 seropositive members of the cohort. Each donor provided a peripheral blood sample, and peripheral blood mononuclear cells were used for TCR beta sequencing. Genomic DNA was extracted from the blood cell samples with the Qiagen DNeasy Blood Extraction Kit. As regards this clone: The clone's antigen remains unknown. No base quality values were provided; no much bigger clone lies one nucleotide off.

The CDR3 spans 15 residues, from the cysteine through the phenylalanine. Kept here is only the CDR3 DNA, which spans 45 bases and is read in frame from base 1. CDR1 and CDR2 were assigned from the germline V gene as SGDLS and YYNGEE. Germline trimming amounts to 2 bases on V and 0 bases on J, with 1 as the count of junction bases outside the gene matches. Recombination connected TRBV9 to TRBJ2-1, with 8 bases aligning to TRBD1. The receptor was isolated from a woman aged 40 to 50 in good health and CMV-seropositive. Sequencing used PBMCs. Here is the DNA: TGTGCCAGCAGCGTGCAGGGGGCCTCCTACAATGAGCAGTTCTTC. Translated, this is CASSVQGASYNEQFF. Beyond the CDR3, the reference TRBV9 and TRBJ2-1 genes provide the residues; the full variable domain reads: DSGVTQTPKHLITATGQRVTLRCSPRSGDLSVYWYQQSLDQGLQFLIQYYNGEERAKGNILERFSAQQFPDLHSELNLSSLELGDSALYFCASSVQGASYNEQFFGPGTRLTVL.